What follows are 29 T cell receptor beta chains derived from one specimen sequenced in a study of blood T cell repertoires in COVID-19. The assay was immunoSEQ multiplex PCR, and TCRdb's table has in-frame clones only and misses some. The sample includes roughly 120,000 clones, roughly 82% seen only once; the top ten take roughly 8%. Sequenced material: peripheral blood. All receptors derive from a woman aged 40 to 50 with acute or convalescent COVID-19.

V is TRBV27 and J is TRBJ1-5; TRBD1 agrees at 9 bases. The CDR3 spans 15 residues. With V trimmed by 3 bases and J by 4 bases, 4 bases remained unmatched. Germline loops: CDR1 MNHEY, CDR2 SMNVEV (reference sequence). The CDR3 protein is CASSFGTGPNQPQHF. DNA of the CDR3: TGTGCCAGCAGTTTCGGGACAGGGCCAAATCAGCCCCAGCATTTT.

This chain joins TRBV2 and TRBJ1-1; 7 positions match TRBD1. Germline-derived CDR1 and CDR2 are SNHLY and FYNNEI. CDR3 size: 16 residues. Unmatched junction bases numbered 19, after V lost 4 bases and J lost 11 bases. The CDR3 protein is CASSGGGIRQGNFAFF. DNA of the CDR3: TGTGCCAGCAGTGGCGGGGGGATTCGACAGGGCAATTTTGCTTTCTTT.

The J gene is TRBJ1-1, the V gene TRBV6-5; D possibly corresponds to TRBD1 (5 bases). V lost 5 bases to trimming and J lost 1 base, with 14 bases between them. This CDR3 has 15 residues. Germline V gene lookup returns CDR1 MNHEY and CDR2 SVGAGI. The CDR3 loop reads CASSPAGHPNTEAFF. CDR3 nucleotide sequence: TGTGCCAGCAGTCCGGCGGGGCACCCGAACACTGAAGCTTTCTTT.

The chain links TRBV18 to TRBJ2-2, with D hard to call. The germline V gene has CDR1 KGHSH and CDR2 LQKENI. Trimming shortened V by 4 bases and J by 4 bases, and 10 bases separated the two germline ends. The CDR3 runs to 14 residues. The CDR3 nucleotides read TGTGCCAGCTCACTAAACAGCCTCACCGGGGAGCTGTTTTTT. It codes for CASSLNSLTGELFF.

V usage is TRBV3-1 (or the pseudogene TRBV3-2) and J usage is TRBJ2-6; TRBD2 matches 16 bases. CDR3 length: 19 residues. Germline CDR1 LGHDT, CDR2 YNNKEL (reference sequence). Unmatched junction bases numbered 11, after V lost 8 bases and J lost 4 bases. The CDR3, as DNA: TGTGCCAGCTCTCCGGGACTAGCGGGGGGGCATCCAGGGGCCAACGTCCTGACTTTC. It translates to CASSPGLAGGHPGANVLTF.

The gene calls are TRBV6-2 or TRBV6-3 and TRBJ2-2, with 10 bases fitting TRBD2. The germline V gene has CDR1 MNHEY and CDR2 SVGEGT. The CDR3 is made up of 16 amino acids. The J segment lost 3 bases and the V segment lost 5 bases, leaving 6 bases of the junction unmatched. The chain's CDR3 is CASSHSSGGYTGELFF. Here the CDR3 DNA reads TGTGCCAGCAGTCATTCTAGCGGGGGATACACCGGGGAGCTGTTTTTT.

This chain connects TRBV7-9 to TRBJ2-1; TRBD2 matches at 8 bases. The germline CDR1 and CDR2 sequences are SEHNR and FQNEAQ (reference sequence). CDR3 length: 16 amino acids. Unmatched junction bases numbered 13, after V lost 1 base and J lost 11 bases. The CDR3: CASSLGSSGTLSKQFF. In DNA, the CDR3 is TGTGCCAGCAGCTTAGGGAGTAGCGGGACTCTTTCCAAGCAGTTCTTC.

The chain is built from TRBV19 and TRBJ1-2, with 8 bases lining up with TRBD1. The CDR3 totals 16 residues. The V gene end was trimmed by 6 bases and the J gene end by 4 bases; junction bases not matched to a gene: 13. In germline, CDR1 is LNHDA, CDR2 SQIVND (reference sequence). DNA of the CDR3: TGTGCCAGTAGGAACGCAGCAGGGGGCTCGCTCTATGGCTACACCTTC. Translation: CASRNAAGGSLYGYTF.

This clone was counted once. V gene TRBV7-2 combines with J gene TRBJ2-5, with TRBD2 matching 8 bases. The CDR3 length is 16 residues. V lost 1 base and J lost 5; bases outside the gene matches: 9. The germline CDR1 and CDR2 sequences are SGHTA and FQGNSA. CDR3 in amino acids: CASSLVGGGIGETQYF. The CDR3 DNA reads TGTGCCAGCAGCTTAGTTGGCGGGGGGATCGGTGAGACCCAGTACTTC. The full variable domain, in which reference TRBV7-2 and TRBJ2-5 provide the parts outside the CDR3, is GAGVSQSPSNKVTEKGKDVELRCDPISGHTALYWYRQSLGQGLEFLIYFQGNSAPDKSGLPSDRFSAERTGGSVSTLTIQRTQQEDSAVYLCASSLVGGGIGETQYFGPGTRLLVL.

This clone was seen only a few times. The chain has TRBV21-1 and TRBJ1-5. TRBV21-1 is recorded as a pseudogene. CDR3 length: 16 amino acids. CDR3 region: CASSKVCDGDNQPQHF. The CDR3 DNA reads as TGTGCCAGCAGCAAAGTTTGCGACGGGGACAATCAGCCCCAGCATTTT.

V gene TRBV9 combines with J gene TRBJ1-5; no definite D call. CDR3 size: 15 residues. V shed 2 bases and J shed 4 bases, with 13 bases lying between them. Germline V gene data show CDR1 as SGDLS and CDR2 as YYNGEE. CDR3 sequence (DNA): TGTGCCAGCAGCGTTTCCGGGTTCGGGAATCAGCCCCAGCATTTT. This encodes CASSVSGFGNQPQHF.

This clone was picked up one time. The rearrangement joins TRBV6-5 to TRBJ1-2, with D maybe TRBD1 (5 bases). This CDR3 is 15 amino acids long. Deletions cut 9 bases from V and 8 bases from J, with 25 bases between. CDR1 MNHEY and CDR2 SVGAGI come from the germline V gene. The CDR3 DNA follows: TGTGCCAGTCAACCCCCCAGGTCGCGGGGGAAAGGCTACACCTTC. Amino acid sequence: CASQPPRSRGKGYTF.

This chain joins TRBV29-1 and TRBJ2-4; TRBD1 is a possible D gene (6 bases). Germline V lookup: CDR1 SQVTM, CDR2 ANQGSEA. CDR3 length: 15 amino acids. Trimming pared 6 bases from V and 1 base from J, leaving 16 bases between. The CDR3 sequence is CSVRRGESAKNIQYF. DNA of the CDR3: TGCAGCGTCCGCAGGGGCGAATCGGCCAAAAACATTCAGTACTTC.

The genes are TRBV19 and TRBJ2-4, with D maybe TRBD1 (7 bases). CDR1 is LNHDA and CDR2 is SQIVND in the germline V gene (reference sequence). The CDR3 is 17 amino acids. The germline V and J ends were trimmed by 5 bases and 1 base, with 18 bases remaining between them. The CDR3 nucleotides are TGTGCCAGTAGTCCAGGGGGGTTCGGGGGCGCCAAAAACATTCAGTACTTC. Translated, it gives CASSPGGFGGAKNIQYF.

The chain joins TRBV6-5 to TRBJ1-4, with D unresolved. V was cut by 7 bases and J by 5 bases, with 11 bases left in between. The germline CDR1 and CDR2 sequences are MNHEY and SVGAGI. The CDR3 length is 13 residues. Here the CDR3 reads CASISYINEKLFF. For the CDR3, the DNA is TGTGCCAGCATATCTTACATAAATGAAAAACTGTTTTTT.

The chain has TRBV10-3 and TRBJ2-6; D possibly corresponds to TRBD2 (6 bases). Trimming took 3 bases from V and 0 from J, leaving 12 bases between them. CDR3 size: 17 residues. Germline V lookup: CDR1 ENHRY, CDR2 SYGVKD. The CDR3 DNA reads TGTGCCATCAGTGACGGGACTTCTAGCTCTGGGGCCAACGTCCTGACTTTC. Protein sequence: CAISDGTSSSGANVLTF.

The V gene is TRBV5-1, the J gene TRBJ1-1; D remains unclear. The V end was cut by 4 bases, the J end by 6 bases, with 19 bases between. This CDR3 is built from 15 residues. CDR1 and CDR2 (germline): SGHRS, YFSETQ. Here the CDR3 reads CASSPLREGGPEAFF. CDR3 DNA: TGCGCCAGCAGCCCCCTTAGGGAGGGTGGGCCTGAAGCTTTCTTT. Together with reference TRBV5-1 and TRBJ1-1, the CDR3 gives the full variable domain: KAGVTQTPRYLIKTRGQQVTLSCSPISGHRSVSWYQQTPGQGLQFLFEYFSETQRNKGNFPGRFSGRQFSNSRSEMNVSTLELGDSALYLCASSPLREGGPEAFFGQGTRLTVV.

The V gene is TRBV5-1, the J gene TRBJ2-3, with 10 bases identical to TRBD2. The germline V gene has CDR1 SGHRS and CDR2 YFSETQ. The CDR3 covers 16 residues. Germline trimming cut 4 bases from V and 4 bases from J; bases unmatched to any gene: 9. This chain's CDR3 is CASSRRFSGGPDTQYF. The DNA of the CDR3 is TGCGCCAGCAGCAGAAGATTTAGCGGGGGGCCAGATACGCAGTATTTT.

The chain couples TRBV7-7 to TRBJ2-5, with 10 bases matching TRBD1. The V and J ends lost 3 bases and 3 bases, in that order; junction bases with no gene match: 1. This CDR3 is 14 amino acids long. Germline CDR1 is SSHAT and CDR2 is FNYEAQ (reference sequence). The CDR3 region has the DNA TGTGCCAGCAGCTTGGGGACAGGGGAAGAGACCCAGTACTTC. Protein: CASSLGTGEETQYF.

The chain carries TRBV24-1 and TRBJ2-3; D uncertain. This CDR3 is 12 amino acids long. The V and J ends lost 1 base and 6 bases respectively, with 4 bases between them. Germline CDR1 and CDR2: KGHDR and SFDVKD. The CDR3 region is CATSDLADTQYF. CDR3 nucleotides: TGTGCCACCAGTGATTTAGCGGATACGCAGTATTTT.

The V gene is TRBV7-2, the J gene TRBJ2-4, with D unresolved. In germline, CDR1 is SGHTA, CDR2 FQGNSA. V shed 0 bases and J shed 2 bases, with 11 bases lying between them. The CDR3 runs 16 residues. CDR3 coding DNA: TGTGCCAGCAGCTTAGCCCTCCCTTTCCCCAAAAACATTCAGTACTTC. It is translated as CASSLALPFPKNIQYF.

The V call is TRBV7-8, the J call TRBJ1-2, with 7 bases fitting TRBD1. The length of the CDR3 is 16 residues. J lost 6 bases, V lost 1 base, and 11 bases had no gene match. Germline assignment: CDR1 SGHVS and CDR2 FQNEAQ. The CDR3 sequence: CASSLGKDRDRDGYTF. The CDR3 nucleotides are TGTGCCAGCAGCTTAGGCAAAGACAGGGACCGGGATGGCTACACCTTC.

This chain links TRBV30 with TRBJ2-7, with 13 bases fitting TRBD2. Germline V CDR1 and CDR2: GTSNPN, SVGIG (reference sequence). V shed 1 base and J 3 bases; nucleotides not matched to a gene: 3. The CDR3 is made up of 15 amino acids. CDR3 loop: CAWSAGTSGNYEQYF. CDR3 DNA sequence: TGTGCCTGGAGTGCCGGGACTAGCGGGAACTACGAGCAGTACTTC.

This clone is a singleton in its sample. The chain's CDR3 is CASSGAGLGEKLFF. CDR3 sequence (DNA): TGTGCCAGTAGTGGCGCAGGACTGGGAGAAAAACTGTTTTTT. The chain couples TRBV19 to TRBJ1-4, with D unresolved. V was pared by 5 bases and J by 8 bases, with 15 bases between. The CDR3 has 14 residues. Germline-derived CDR1 and CDR2 are LNHDA and SQIVND (reference sequence).

This chain links TRBV9 with TRBJ2-2; D is perhaps TRBD1 (6 bases). V was cut by 3 bases and J by 4 bases, with 19 bases left in between. The CDR3 length is 17 residues. Germline V lookup: CDR1 SGDLS, CDR2 YYNGEE. CDR3 in amino acids: CASSGYSEEQGTGELFF. CDR3 nucleotide sequence: TGTGCCAGCAGCGGATACTCCGAGGAACAGGGCACCGGGGAGCTGTTTTTT. The full variable domain, with the rest looked up from reference TRBV9 and TRBJ2-2, is DSGVTQTPKHLITATGQRVTLRCSPRSGDLSVYWYQQSLDQGLQFLIQYYNGEERAKGNILERFSAQQFPDLHSELNLSSLELGDSALYFCASSGYSEEQGTGELFFGEGSRLTVL.

In nucleotides, the CDR3 is TGTGCCAGTAGTATCAGTTACAATGAGCAGTTCTTC. The encoded protein is CASSISYNEQFF. The chain joins TRBV19 to TRBJ2-1; D remains unclear. The CDR3 sequence is 12 residues long. V was pared by 3 bases and J by 4 bases, with 4 bases between. The germline CDR1 and CDR2 sequences are LNHDA and SQIVND (reference sequence).

CDR3 sequence reads: CASMRGMSNQPQHF. The CDR3 DNA reads TGTGCCAGCATGAGGGGGATGAGCAATCAGCCCCAGCATTTT. This rearrangement joins TRBV2 to TRBJ1-5, with D tentatively TRBD1 (6 bases). V was pared by 7 bases and J by 1 base, with 11 bases between. CDR1 and CDR2 (germline): SNHLY, FYNNEI. CDR3 length: 14 amino acids.

The gene calls are TRBV19 and TRBJ2-1; TRBD2 agrees at 7 bases. CDR1 and CDR2 (germline): LNHDA, SQIVND (reference sequence). V gave up 3 bases and J gave up 1 base; unmatched junction bases: 9. The length of the CDR3 is 17 residues. CDR3 sequence reads: CASSMIRGGGSYNEQFF. CDR3 in DNA: TGTGCCAGTAGTATGATTCGCGGGGGTGGATCCTACAATGAGCAGTTCTTC.

The table lists this clone with a count of one. V is TRBV21-1 and J is TRBJ1-6; TRBD1 reflects the table's D call only, with no check against the DNA. TRBV21-1 is listed as a pseudogene. This CDR3 contains 17 residues. DNA for the CDR3: TGTGCCAGCATCACTAATTTCAGGGGCGCCTATAATTCACCCCTCCACTTT. It specifies CASITNFRGAYNSPLHF.